Below are 10 T cell receptor beta chains sequenced from a single sample in a study of shared clonotypes between healthy human individuals. Sequencing used immunoSEQ multiplex PCR; TCRdb keeps in-frame clones, though not all of them. The table lists roughly 380,000 clones, just over 95% of them singletons. Sequencing was done on a sample of memory CD8+ T cells sorted from blood. Subset of the sample: CD45RO+ cells pooled with CCR7-negative TemRA cells. These receptors came from a man aged 30 to 39 in good health.

The chain links TRBV7-9 to TRBJ2-3, with 8 bases identical to TRBD1. Germline trimming cut 7 bases from V and 3 bases from J; bases unmatched to any gene: 12. The CDR3 length is 16 residues. Germline assignment: CDR1 SEHNR and CDR2 FQNEAQ (reference sequence). The CDR3 loop is CASNIRQGIFTDTQYF. The CDR3 DNA is TGTGCCAGCAACATCCGACAGGGGATATTTACAGATACGCAGTATTTT.

This clone has a single count. The chain is built from TRBV27 and TRBJ1-5; 7 nucleotides align to TRBD1. The CDR3 consists of 15 residues. Germline V gives CDR1 MNHEY, CDR2 SMNVEV (reference sequence). The junction had 10 bases not matched to a gene; V was cut back by 6 bases and J by 5 bases. The CDR3 region is CASSPGTGAYQPQHF. The CDR3, as DNA: TGTGCCAGCAGCCCTGGAACAGGGGCTTATCAGCCCCAGCATTTT.

Details on this clone: Other DNA sequences within the sample encode an identical CDR3. The chain links TRBV2 to TRBJ2-2; D call uncertain. CDR3 length equals 11 residues. Trimming removed 0 bases from V and 8 bases from J, with 1 base in between. Per the germline V gene, CDR1 is SNHLY and CDR2 is FYNNEI. This chain's CDR3 is CASSEAGELFF. The CDR3 DNA reads TGTGCCAGCAGTGAAGCAGGGGAGCTGTTTTTT.

J is TRBJ2-1 and V is TRBV27, with 8 bases fitting TRBD2. CDR1 MNHEY and CDR2 SMNVEV come from the germline V gene (reference sequence). CDR3 size: 16 residues. J was trimmed by 8 bases and V by 5 bases; bases with no gene match: 14. In nucleotides, the CDR3 is TGTGCCAGCAGTATCAAAGCGGGAGCCTTGTTCGATGAGCAGTTCTTC. Protein: CASSIKAGALFDEQFF.

This chain connects TRBV6-6 to TRBJ2-7, with 9 bases aligning to TRBD2. J lost 1 base, V lost 5 bases, and 3 bases had no gene match. This CDR3 comprises 14 residues. Germline CDR1 reads MNHNY; CDR2 reads SVGAGI (reference sequence). The CDR3 spells CASSNSGSSYEQYF. CDR3 nucleotide sequence: TGTGCCAGCAGTAATAGCGGGAGTTCCTACGAGCAGTACTTC.

The V call is TRBV7-2, the J call TRBJ2-7; TRBD2 matches 13 bases. The CDR3 consists of 15 residues. Trimming at V came to 5 bases and at J to 3 bases, leaving 4 bases not matched to a gene. Per germline, CDR1 SGHTA and CDR2 FQGNSA. The chain's CDR3 is CASSQGLAGNYEQYF. DNA for the CDR3: TGTGCCAGCAGCCAGGGACTAGCGGGAAACTACGAGCAGTACTTC. Filled out from reference TRBV7-2 and TRBJ2-7, the complete variable domain reads GAGVSQSPSNKVTEKGKDVELRCDPISGHTALYWYRQSLGQGLEFLIYFQGNSAPDKSGLPSDRFSAERTGGSVSTLTIQRTQQEDSAVYLCASSQGLAGNYEQYFGPGTRLTVT.

The chain joins TRBV7-9 to TRBJ2-1; no clear D. CDR1 and CDR2 from the germline V gene are SEHNR and FQNEAQ (reference sequence). The CDR3 runs 12 residues. V lost 1 base and J 6 bases, leaving 4 bases between the germline ends. The CDR3 nucleotides read TGTGCCAGCAGCTTAGATCCCAATGAGCAGTTCTTC. Encoded protein: CASSLDPNEQFF.

This clone has just one count. The genes are TRBV28 and TRBJ2-1, with 9 bases lining up with TRBD1. Germline assignment: CDR1 MDHEN and CDR2 SYDVKM. The CDR3 totals 13 residues. V trimming: 2 bases; J trimming: 7 bases; junction bases outside the gene matches: 0. CDR3 residues: CASSLGQGNEQFF. The CDR3 nucleotides read TGTGCCAGCAGTTTAGGACAGGGGAATGAGCAGTTCTTC.

CDR3 amino acids: CASSGGGTSVHNEQFF. CDR3 DNA: TGTGCCAGCAGTGGAGGGGGGACTAGCGTCCACAATGAGCAGTTCTTC. The V call is TRBV2, the J call TRBJ2-1; 10 positions match TRBD2. This CDR3 contains 16 residues. Germline trimming cut 4 bases from V and 5 bases from J; bases unmatched to any gene: 8. The V gene's germline CDR1 is SNHLY and CDR2 FYNNEI.

The rearrangement joins TRBV5-6 to TRBJ1-6; D unclear. The ends were cut back, 0 bases at V and 5 bases at J, with 3 bases in the middle. Germline-derived CDR1 and CDR2 are SGHDT and YYEEEE. CDR3 length equals 13 residues. The CDR3 loop reads CASSLDDNSPLHF. The DNA of the CDR3 is TGTGCCAGCAGCTTGGACGATAATTCACCCCTCCACTTT.